These 21 T cell receptor beta chains came from one sample sequenced in a study of beta chain features in type 1 diabetes. The authors reverse transcribed all of the isolated RNA, so sequencing captured expressed TCRB transcripts. Profiled with immunoSEQ multiplex PCR; TCRdb holds only in-frame clones, not every one. The sample lists just over 600,000 clones; less than 20% were seen once. The material sequenced was naive CD4+ T cells from blood. All receptors derive from a man in his late teens or twenties in good health.

V usage is TRBV2 and J usage is TRBJ2-1; D call uncertain. CDR1 and CDR2 from the germline V gene are SNHLY and FYNNEI. Trimming shortened V by 5 bases and J by 0 bases, and 11 bases separated the two germline ends. There are 15 residues in the CDR3. CDR3 sequence: CASSPTRSSYNEQFF. The CDR3 DNA reads TGTGCCAGCAGTCCGACTCGTTCCTCCTACAATGAGCAGTTCTTC.

The chain couples TRBV7-2 to TRBJ1-2, with 8 bases lining up with TRBD1. Germline-derived CDR1 and CDR2 are SGHTA and FQGNSA. This CDR3 region has 13 residues. The V segment lost 3 bases and the J segment 7 bases; nucleotides outside the gene matches: 4. The CDR3 reads CASSFGQGSGYTF. CDR3 coding DNA: TGTGCCAGCAGCTTTGGACAGGGCTCTGGCTACACCTTC.

This chain uses TRBV7-9 with TRBJ2-4; TRBD2 matches 8 bases. Germline CDR1 and CDR2: SEHNR and FQNEAQ (reference sequence). The CDR3 has 15 amino acids. V shed 0 bases and J 4 bases; nucleotides not matched to a gene: 2. CDR3 loop: CASSLASSGKNIQYF. The DNA of the CDR3 is TGTGCCAGCAGCTTAGCGTCTAGCGGGAAAAACATTCAGTACTTC. The full variable domain, completed using reference TRBV7-9 and TRBJ2-4, is DTGVSQNPRHKITKRGQNVTFRCDPISEHNRLYWYRQTLGQGPEFLTYFQNEAQLEKSRLLSDRFSAERPKGSFSTLEIQRTEQGDSAMYLCASSLASSGKNIQYFGAGTRLSVL.

CDR3 nucleotide sequence: TGTGCTAGTGCCCTGGACGGAACTTCCTCAGCTTTCTTT. Translation: CASALDGTSSAFF. The gene calls are TRBV12-5 and TRBJ1-1; D gene uncertain. Trimming took 7 bases from V and 10 from J, leaving 19 bases between them. CDR1 is LGHNT, CDR2 FRNRAP, per germline. The CDR3 extends over 13 amino acids. The full variable domain, its missing parts supplied by reference TRBV12-5 and TRBJ1-1, is DARVTQTPRHKVTEMGQEVTMRCQPILGHNTVFWYRQTMMQGLELLAYFRNRAPLDDSGMPKDRFSAEMPDATLATLKIQPSEPRDSAVYFCASALDGTSSAFFGQGTRLTVV.

CDR3 sequence (DNA): TGTGCCAGCAATTCCTGGGGGGGGATCCAGGGAAACACCATATATTTT. The encoded protein is CASNSWGGIQGNTIYF. The genes are TRBV6-6 and TRBJ1-3; a possible D gene is TRBD1 (5 bases). Germline loops: CDR1 MNHNY, CDR2 SVGAGI (reference sequence). The CDR3 sequence is 16 residues long. Trimming cost V 7 bases and J 4 bases, with 20 bases left between them.

This clone was observed a few times. V gene TRBV7-3 combines with J gene TRBJ1-1; the D gene is possibly TRBD1 (5 bases). V was trimmed by 4 bases and J by 0 bases, leaving 12 bases between them. The germline CDR1 and CDR2 sequences are SGHTA and FQGTGA. The CDR3 contains 15 residues. CDR3 bases: TGTGCCAGCAGCTACCCCGGGGGTTTGAACACTGAAGCTTTCTTT. It encodes CASSYPGGLNTEAFF.

The sample holds a few counts of this clone. The chain recombines TRBV7-9 with TRBJ2-7; possibly TRBD1 for D (6 bases). Trimming left V 5 bases short and J 1 base short, with 18 bases between. Germline V gene lookup returns CDR1 SEHNR and CDR2 FQNEAQ (reference sequence). The CDR3 runs to 16 residues. The CDR3 nucleotides are TGTGCCAGCAGCCTCCCGAGGGGGAAGACGTCCTACGAGCAGTACTTC. Translating it yields CASSLPRGKTSYEQYF.

This clone occurred a few times. In DNA form, the CDR3 reads TGTGCCAGCAGCGTAGGGACAGGGGGCGAAGGAGCTAACTATGGCTACACCTTC. This translates into CASSVGTGGEGANYGYTF. This chain joins TRBV9 and TRBJ1-2, with 11 bases that match TRBD1. Germline V lookup: CDR1 SGDLS, CDR2 YYNGEE. CDR3 length equals 18 residues. V lost 0 bases and J lost 0; bases outside the gene matches: 7. Using reference TRBV9 and TRBJ1-2 for the parts outside the CDR3, the full variable domain is DSGVTQTPKHLITATGQRVTLRCSPRSGDLSVYWYQQSLDQGLQFLIQYYNGEERAKGNILERFSAQQFPDLHSELNLSSLELGDSALYFCASSVGTGGEGANYGYTFGSGTRLTVV.

This clone was picked up a small number of times. The rearrangement joins TRBV28 to TRBJ1-5, with 7 bases aligning to TRBD1. Germline V gene lookup returns CDR1 MDHEN and CDR2 SYDVKM. CDR3 length equals 15 residues. Trimming removed 2 bases from V and 1 base from J; junction bases left unmatched: 2. CDR3 DNA sequence: TGTGCCAGCAGTTTAAGGGGGCAAAGCAATCAGCCCCAGCATTTT. Translating it yields CASSLRGQSNQPQHF.

The sample holds a few counts of this clone. The gene calls are TRBV5-1 and TRBJ1-5; the D is unclear. This CDR3 comprises 15 residues. V was cut by 0 bases and J by 1 base, with 8 bases left in between. Germline V gene sequence: CDR1 SGHRS, CDR2 YFSETQ. The CDR3, as DNA: TGCGCCAGCAGCTTGGAGGCCGGGAGCAATCAGCCCCAGCATTTT. It yields the protein CASSLEAGSNQPQHF. Full variable domain (remainder filled in from reference TRBV5-1 and TRBJ1-5): KAGVTQTPRYLIKTRGQQVTLSCSPISGHRSVSWYQQTPGQGLQFLFEYFSETQRNKGNFPGRFSGRQFSNSRSEMNVSTLELGDSALYLCASSLEAGSNQPQHFGDGTRLSIL.

The CDR3 DNA follows: TGTGCCAGCAGTTCCCAGGGGGGACGTAACACTGAAGCTTTCTTT. This encodes CASSSQGGRNTEAFF. The chain employs TRBV7-9 and TRBJ1-1; 7 nucleotides line up with TRBD1. Germline assignment: CDR1 SEHNR and CDR2 FQNEAQ (reference sequence). The CDR3 covers 15 residues. Unmatched junction bases numbered 9, after V lost 6 bases and J lost 2 bases.

The chain is built from TRBV7-8 and TRBJ2-1; 8 positions match TRBD2. J gave up 6 bases and V 0 bases, and 7 bases lay outside the gene matches. Germline CDR1 SGHVS, CDR2 FQNEAQ. The CDR3 consists of 16 residues. The CDR3 nucleotides are TGTGCCAGCAGCTTAGCGCCGGGACTAGTTCCCAATGAGCAGTTCTTC. As protein: CASSLAPGLVPNEQFF. The variable domain in full, completed from reference TRBV7-8 and TRBJ2-1, reads GAGVSQSPRYKVAKRGQDVALRCDPISGHVSLFWYQQALGQGPEFLTYFQNEAQLDKSGLPSDRFFAERPEGSVSTLKIQRTQQEDSAVYLCASSLAPGLVPNEQFFGPGTRLTVL.

With regard to this clone: This CDR3 is also generated by other DNA sequences in the sample. This chain joins TRBV18 and TRBJ2-1, with 8 positions matching TRBD1. The CDR3 length is 15 residues. The germline CDR1 and CDR2 sequences are KGHSH and LQKENI. Losses at the gene ends were 3 bases for V and 5 bases for J; bases not matched to a gene: 6. The DNA of the CDR3 is TGTGCCAGCTCACCTCCCGGACAGGGCAACAATGAGCAGTTCTTC. Its protein product is CASSPPGQGNNEQFF.

This rearrangement joins TRBV10-3 to TRBJ2-7; 7 bases agree with TRBD1. V lost 3 bases, J lost 2 bases, and 4 bases stayed unmatched. Germline CDR1 is ENHRY and CDR2 is SYGVKD. The CDR3 contains 14 residues. CDR3: CAISDDRAPYEQYF. CDR3 DNA: TGTGCCATCAGTGACGACAGGGCTCCCTACGAGCAGTACTTC.

The V gene is TRBV11-2, the J gene TRBJ1-2; D might be TRBD1 (5 bases). This CDR3 spans 15 amino acids. V was shortened by 8 bases and J by 2 bases, with 18 bases between the two germline ends. CDR1 is SGHAT and CDR2 is FQNNGV in the germline V gene. Here the CDR3 DNA reads TGTGCCAGCTATCGATGGAGGGAGGGGAACTATGGCTACACCTTC. It encodes CASYRWREGNYGYTF.

This clone has more than one count but fewer than ten. This chain uses TRBV19 with TRBJ2-3; D tentatively fits TRBD1 or TRBD2 (5 bases each). The CDR3 is 14 amino acids. V was cut by 3 bases and J by 8 bases, with 15 bases left in between. Germline V lookup: CDR1 LNHDA, CDR2 SQIVND (reference sequence). CDR3 nucleotide sequence: TGTGCCAGTAGTATGGGGGTAGGCTCGGTTACGCAGTATTTT. Translating it yields CASSMGVGSVTQYF.

The chain combines TRBV7-3 with TRBJ2-1, with TRBD2 matching 11 bases. CDR1 SGHTA and CDR2 FQGTGA come from the germline V gene. Trimming took 4 bases from V and 5 from J; bases not matched to a gene: 4. The CDR3 runs to 15 residues. The CDR3 reads CASSSLAGGHNEQFF. The CDR3 DNA reads TGTGCCAGCAGCTCCTTAGCGGGAGGGCACAATGAGCAGTTCTTC.

The rearrangement uses TRBV5-4 and TRBJ2-1; no definite D call. Germline values: CDR1 SGHNT, CDR2 YYREEE (reference sequence). V gave up 2 bases and J gave up 9 bases, with 12 bases separating them. CDR3 length: 13 residues. CDR3 loop: CASSLGSLTEQFF. CDR3 coding DNA: TGTGCCAGCAGCTTAGGTAGCTTAACTGAGCAGTTCTTC.

CDR3 region: CASSHPTGPYSNQPQHF. The DNA of the CDR3 is TGCGCCAGCAGTCATCCGACAGGCCCGTATAGCAATCAGCCCCAGCATTTT. The V gene is TRBV23-1, the J gene TRBJ1-5; D may be TRBD1 (6 bases). TRBV23-1 is designated an ORF whose function remains uncertain. The V gene lost 3 bases and the J gene lost 0 bases, with 15 bases spanning the gap. The CDR3 runs to 17 residues.

This chain connects TRBV7-2 to TRBJ2-7; no clear D. The V and J ends lost 7 bases and 2 bases respectively, with 12 bases between them. The CDR3 is 13 amino acids. Germline loops: CDR1 SGHTA, CDR2 FQGNSA. The CDR3 loop reads CASKPGPPYEQYF. CDR3 coding DNA: TGTGCCAGCAAACCCGGGCCCCCCTACGAGCAGTACTTC.

The CDR3, as DNA: TGTGCCAGCTCACGCTCGACAGGATCCTACGAGCAGTACTTC. This encodes CASSRSTGSYEQYF. The rearrangement uses TRBV18 and TRBJ2-7; TRBD1 might be the D (6 bases). This CDR3 contains 14 residues. Germline CDR1 reads KGHSH; CDR2 reads LQKENI. V was cut by 4 bases and J by 1 base, with 11 bases left in between.